The T cell receptor beta chain described here comes from a study of beta chain features in type 1 diabetes (dated by TCRdb to 2017 to 2018). Broadly, across the study: Mean age, gender distribution, total cell number and subset yield did not differ between patients and healthy donors. The study compared the TCRB repertoires of sorted circulating CD4+ T cell subsets in recently diagnosed type 1 diabetes patients with those in matched healthy donors. Regulatory and stem cell-like memory subsets were obtained from only 8 patients and roughly 8 healthy donors, while naive and central memory subsets were obtained from all 30 or so donors. A total of around 100 million sorted cells were examined across all samples, and RNA yield correlated strongly with the number of cells per subset. What the authors observed across the whole study: Type 1 diabetes patients showed a moderate but significant shortening of TCRB CDR3 length in all four CD4+ subsets. At VDJ recombination sites, type 1 diabetes patients had fewer insertions and more deleted nucleotides, which implies abnormalities in thymic rearrangement. Naive, central memory and regulatory TCRB repertoires appeared to be more similar among patients than among healthy donors. Because cDNA was sequenced instead of genomic DNA, activated cells with high expression could be over-represented, although the groups did not differ in activation or CD3 levels. Shorter templates might be favored by PCR, yet because patient and control samples were amplified and corrected together, any such skew would affect both groups equally. HLA sub-analyses involved small numbers of individuals, so any influence of HLA type on TCRB rearrangement remained unresolved.

The High Capacity cDNA Reverse Transcription Kit was used to reverse transcribe all of the isolated RNA, meaning that expressed TCRB transcripts were what got sequenced. Deep immunoSEQ sequencing was applied to naive, central memory and regulatory T cell samples, giving an average of approximately 3.8 million total reads per sample. After sorted cells were lysed in RLT buffer, RNA was extracted with DNase-treated RNeasy Micro or Mini kits, with the choice depending on cell number. To prevent cross-contamination, every cell subset was processed on its own, while patient and healthy donor samples were processed together. The immunoSEQ multiplex PCR was used to amplify TCRB sequences from cDNA, generating 87-bp fragments that spanned the CDR3 region. Amplicons were sequenced on the Illumina HiSeq platform. Concerning the study's data processing: PCR bias was computationally corrected using synthetic template baselines, reads within Hamming distance 2 were collapsed, and singletons that could not be merged were discarded. Reads were aligned against IMGT so that V, D and J genes, CDR3 length and insertions or deletions at six rearrangement sites could be assigned. Within each subset, clonotype counts were normalized to the number of sorted cells before true diversity and Gini coefficients were calculated with the tcR R package. Repertoire sharing was quantified using the overlap coefficient calculated on TCRB nucleotide sequences. In TCRdb, the immuneACCESS table is reduced to in-frame sequences with V and J assigned. These tables do not hold every clone; where another copy was compared, an unresolved V gene accounts for under half, and the others remain unexplained. For V, J and clone size, that table is used; D and trimming come from the DNA. This sample is represented by tens of thousands of clones; roughly 60% of them were singletons. The ten largest clones capture roughly 2% of the sample.

CDR1 and CDR2 are drawn from the germline V gene: MNHNS, SASEGT. From cysteine to phenylalanine, the CDR3 is 17 amino acids long. Only the CDR3 region is kept as DNA, spanning 51 bases read in frame from base 1. Relative to germline, V is missing 4 bases and J is missing 3 bases, with 12 bases of the junction outside any gene match. Each donor gave one peripheral blood draw, roughly 110 mL on average, collected into heparinised tubes. Naive, central memory, regulatory and stem cell-like memory CD4+ T cells were sorted on a BD FACSAria II using a panel including CD45RO, CCR7, CD25, CD127, CD95 and CD27. Purity was above 95% for every sorted population. PBMCs were separated immediately by Lymphoprep density gradient centrifugation and were stained directly, without being cultured. So that batch effects would be minimized, each experiment stained and sorted samples in pairs, pairing one healthy donor with one patient.

To note about this clone: Its antigen is still unknown. No per-base quality is available; no much larger clone lies one base away.

The chain is assembled from TRBV6-1 and TRBJ2-1; TRBD2 agrees with 7 junctional bases. The sequenced sample was Tregs from blood. Per the publication, the cell subset or site label means: regulatory CD4+ T cells. This TCR was recovered from a woman aged 18-29 years in good health. The DNA sequence is as follows: TGTGCCAGCAGTGTGCACTCCGGGACTACGTTCTACAATGAGCAGTTCTTC. Protein translation: CASSVHSGTTFYNEQFF.